Detailed here is one T cell receptor (beta chain). Ten or more counts support this clonotype. Its antigen has not been determined. Base qualities were left out, and no much larger clone turns up one base away. The data belong to a study of breast tumors, draining lymph nodes, adjacent tissues (dated by TCRdb to the mid-2010s). Regarding the study in general: The study compared TCR beta repertoires across tumor, adjacent nontumor tissue and axillary lymph nodes from breast cancer patients. The study aimed to assess the relationships and possible T-cell exchange between tumor, surrounding tissue and draining lymph node repertoires in human breast cancer. What the study reported, not specific to this receptor: Tumor T-cell repertoires showed less diversity than lymph node repertoires and more diversity than nontumor tissue repertoires, and tumor T-cell repertoires showed preferential V and J gene usage. A scenario in which most tumor T cells derive from the lymph node and then expand within tumor tissue was judged to be consistent with the data. The conclusion that tumor T cells originate in lymph nodes was framed as consistent with a hypothesis rather than directly demonstrated. Tumor and nontumor tissue repertoires were significantly more similar in luminal-like than in basal-like breast cancer.

Lymph node samples came from the axillary draining lymph nodes of breast cancer patients. The sequencing machine was an Illumina HiSeq 2000. TCR beta chain libraries were generated through multiplex PCR amplification. High-throughput sequencing was used to analyze the amplified TCR beta chain products. In-frame beta chains were kept once TCRdb had trimmed the public reads at Q25 with fastp and called clones with MiXCR. Each CDR3 protein gets just one entry, which takes the most common genes and DNA from the rows behind it. The sample table shows over 250,000 distinct CDR3 sequences, and around 30% are seen once. In total, the top ten clones hold about 1.2% of the sample. Germline trimming amounts to 2 bases on V and 5 bases on J, with 3 as the count of junction bases outside the gene matches. The germline V gene gives CDR1 as SGDLS and CDR2 as YYNGEE. The CDR3 covers 15 residues, taking in both the cysteine and the phenylalanine. The CDR3 DNA has 45 bases and is translated from base 1.

The specimen sequenced was axillary lymph node tissue. This sequence was found in a female donor with breast cancer. Some clones in this sample may be carry-over from other donors' samples. The chain uses TRBV9 and TRBJ2-1, with TRBD2 matching 11 junction bases. The CDR3 region reads CASSVGSGRDNEQFF. The nucleotide sequence reads TGTGCCAGCAGCGTCGGTAGCGGGAGGGACAATGAGCAGTTCTTC.